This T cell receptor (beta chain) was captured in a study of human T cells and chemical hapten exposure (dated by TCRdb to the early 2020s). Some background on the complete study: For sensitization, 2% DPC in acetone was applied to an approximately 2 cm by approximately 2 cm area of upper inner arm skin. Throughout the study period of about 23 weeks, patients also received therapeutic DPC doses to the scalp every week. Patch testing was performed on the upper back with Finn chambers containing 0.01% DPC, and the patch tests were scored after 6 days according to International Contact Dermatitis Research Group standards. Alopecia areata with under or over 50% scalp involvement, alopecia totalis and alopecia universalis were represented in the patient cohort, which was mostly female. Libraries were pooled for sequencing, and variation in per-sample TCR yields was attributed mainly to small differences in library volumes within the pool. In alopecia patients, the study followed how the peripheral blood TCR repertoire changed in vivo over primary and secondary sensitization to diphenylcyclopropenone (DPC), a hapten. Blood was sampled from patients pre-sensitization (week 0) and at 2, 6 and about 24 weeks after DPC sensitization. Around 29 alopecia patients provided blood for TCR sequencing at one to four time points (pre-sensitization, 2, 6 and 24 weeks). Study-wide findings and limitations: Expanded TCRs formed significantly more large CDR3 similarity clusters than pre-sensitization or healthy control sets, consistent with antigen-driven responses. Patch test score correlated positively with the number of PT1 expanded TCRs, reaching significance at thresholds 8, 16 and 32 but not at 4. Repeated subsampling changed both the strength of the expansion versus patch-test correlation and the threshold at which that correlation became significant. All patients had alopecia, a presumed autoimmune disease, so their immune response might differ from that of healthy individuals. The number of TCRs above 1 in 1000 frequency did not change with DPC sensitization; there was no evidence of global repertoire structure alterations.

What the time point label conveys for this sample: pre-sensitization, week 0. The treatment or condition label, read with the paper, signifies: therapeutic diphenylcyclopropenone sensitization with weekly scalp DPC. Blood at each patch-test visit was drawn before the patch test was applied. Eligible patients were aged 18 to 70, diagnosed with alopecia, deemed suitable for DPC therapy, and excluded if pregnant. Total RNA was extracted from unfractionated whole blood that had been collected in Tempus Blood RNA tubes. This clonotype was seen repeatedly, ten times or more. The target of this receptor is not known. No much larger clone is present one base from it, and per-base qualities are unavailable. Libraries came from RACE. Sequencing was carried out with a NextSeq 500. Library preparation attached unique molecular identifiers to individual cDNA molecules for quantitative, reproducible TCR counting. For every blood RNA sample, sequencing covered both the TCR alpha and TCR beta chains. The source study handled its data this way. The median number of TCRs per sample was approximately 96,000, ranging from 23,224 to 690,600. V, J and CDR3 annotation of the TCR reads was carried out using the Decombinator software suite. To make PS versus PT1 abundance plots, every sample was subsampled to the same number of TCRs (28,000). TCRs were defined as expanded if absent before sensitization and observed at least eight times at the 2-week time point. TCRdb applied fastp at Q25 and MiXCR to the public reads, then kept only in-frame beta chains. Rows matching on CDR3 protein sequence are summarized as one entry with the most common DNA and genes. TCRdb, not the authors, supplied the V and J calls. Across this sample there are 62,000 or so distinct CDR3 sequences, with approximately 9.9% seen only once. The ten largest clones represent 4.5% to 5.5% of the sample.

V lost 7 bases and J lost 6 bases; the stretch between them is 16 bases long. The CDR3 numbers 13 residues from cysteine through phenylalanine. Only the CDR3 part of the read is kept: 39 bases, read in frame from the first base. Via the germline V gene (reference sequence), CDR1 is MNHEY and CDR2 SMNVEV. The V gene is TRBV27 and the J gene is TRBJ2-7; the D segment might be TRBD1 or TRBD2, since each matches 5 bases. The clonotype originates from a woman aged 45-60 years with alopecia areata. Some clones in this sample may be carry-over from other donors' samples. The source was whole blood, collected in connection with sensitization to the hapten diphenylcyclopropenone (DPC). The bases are TGTGCCAGCAAAAAAGAGAGGGGCTTCGAGCAGTACTTC. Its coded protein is CASKKERGFEQYF.